This T cell receptor beta chain was identified during a study of cytomegalovirus exposure and HLA in healthy donors (dated by TCRdb to about 2017). Background for the entire study: In an earlier analysis of roughly 500 of the donors, roughly 300 Gb of sequence data and 117 million unique TCR beta sequences from 150 million to 200 million T cells were reported. An early release that covered some 630 HLA-typed donors contained approximately 300 gigabases of sequencing data and some 87 million unique TCR sequences. Among the approximately 400 genotyped donors, around 81% belonged to the genetic ancestry cluster associated with self-reported Caucasian donors. The study aimed to test whether cataloging public T cell receptors could reveal signatures of past pathogen exposure. The study used immunosequencing to profile the T cell repertoires of 666 subjects and linked those repertoires to cytomegalovirus serostatus. In addition to the first cohort of 650 to 800 subjects, a separate validation cohort of approximately 120 different subjects was used. The study combined high-throughput TCR immunosequencing, statistical association of individual TCRs with disease status, and machine learning to predict cytomegalovirus infection status. In a later analysis, previously published TCR beta repertoires from several hundred donors were re-analyzed and high-resolution HLA genotyping was added so that TCR occurrence patterns could be studied. In the later analysis, no new phenotypic data were used to find candidate immune exposures; instead, reliance was placed on TCR beta sequences and their occurrence across donors. An earlier analysis of 500 to 650 of the donors applied high-throughput TCR beta sequencing to assess whether each TCR beta V gene segment acted as functional or pseudogenic. Donor age, sex, ethnicity and CMV serostatus were compiled together with the repertoire data. A later genetic analysis used genome-wide SNP genotypes for about 65% of the roughly 670 donors, treating that subset as a discovery cohort. All discovery cohort repertoires had been generated using a single sequencing platform. Both class I and class II loci were covered by HLA typing, at four-digit resolution. The number of donors typed differed by locus, with roughly 629-640 for A, B, C, DRB1 and DQB1, roughly 520 for DQA1, 600 to 610 for DPA1, and some 470 for DPB1. Because of strong linkage in the cohort, roughly 5 DR-DQ haplotypes were treated as single units for association and clustering. Among around 400 genotyped donors of the cohort, an average of around 240,000 unique TCR beta nucleotide sequences was sequenced per donor, of which about 19% were non-productive.

The cohort comprised 550 to 700 healthy bone marrow donors. Cohort members were all nominally healthy when sampled, although unrecorded immune exposures were likely present. The donor tested CMV seronegative, placing the donor among the 352 seronegative members of the cohort. Each donor provided a peripheral blood sample, and peripheral blood mononuclear cells were used for TCR beta sequencing. Genomic DNA extraction from the blood cell samples was performed with the Qiagen DNeasy Blood Extraction Kit. The study at large found these results: In a later genetic analysis, a missense DCLRE1C variant was associated with V-gene and J-gene trimming of TCR beta chains, and the association was replicated in an independent cohort. In a later analysis, the rate of TCR association differed among HLA loci, with DRB1 alleles having the most associated TCRs and HLA-C alleles having the fewest. Correlated functional status among segregating V segments might reflect linkage disequilibrium, but an unknown experimental factor could not be ruled out. A later analysis reported that several top co-occurrence clusters appeared linked to parvovirus B19, influenza, CMV and Epstein-Barr virus. Because counts were too low, roughly 17 rarely observed V segments, including chromosome 9 orphons, were left out of the earlier analysis of several hundred of the donors. Three of the identified cytomegalovirus-associated TCR beta chains were confirmed in vitro to be specific for cytomegalovirus antigens. When HLA alleles, especially DR and DQ, strongly co-occurred, attributing TCR associations to individual alleles was difficult. The authors suggested that the approach could potentially be extended to other disease states and immunological phenotypes. Specific HLA alleles were associated with over 15,000 TCR beta sequences at a false discovery rate of 0.05 in a later analysis. A further reported finding was that TCR beta sequences accurately predicted the HLA-A and HLA-B alleles for most subjects in the first cohort. HLA typing was unavailable for some donors at each locus, so association tests used only the typed subset. In a later analysis, HLA-associated TCR beta chains showed more clonal expansion and lower generation probabilities than non-associated chains that were equally common. In a later analysis, most CMV-associated TCR beta chains were found to appear HLA-restricted, with HLA associations seemingly driven largely by CMV exposure. The classifier was reported to diagnose cytomegalovirus status with high specificity and sensitivity in both the original and validation cohorts. In the study, approximately 160 TCR beta chains were listed as associated with cytomegalovirus. A group of highly shared sequence variants was considered likely to be a technical artifact of the sequencing pipeline. An earlier analysis of approximately 570 of the donors showed that most TCR beta V segments appeared in productive rearrangements either about 90% or about 30% of the time, which broadly matched IMGT annotations. This cohort had only TCR beta chains sequenced, and the lack of alpha or paired-chain data limited which features could be detected. Across donors, most TCR sequences were observed very rarely, whereas some public TCRs were present in many individuals. Immune exposure information for the cohort was limited to CMV serostatus. The 87-base-pair reads could not distinguish some IMGT-functional V segments, including TRBV6-2 and TRBV6-3, so those segments were excluded. The presence/absence analyses assumed that sequencing depth was roughly uniform across donors, and that assumption may not be true. According to a later genetic analysis, donors in an Asian-associated ancestry cluster had fewer N-insertions in productive TCRs than the roughly 660-donor mean.

On this clone itself: No antigen is known for it.

According to the germline V gene, CDR1 reads SGHRS and CDR2 reads YFSETQ. The cysteine opens and the phenylalanine closes a CDR3 of 14 amino acids. Only the CDR3 DNA stays, 42 bases, in frame from base 1. V is pared back by 2 bases and J by 5 bases, with 11 bases lying between the germline termini. Library preparation used the immunoSEQ multiplex PCR assay. For the multiplex PCR, a mixture combining 60 forward primers for TCR Vbeta segments and 13 reverse primers for TCR Jbeta segments was used. Amplification of the CDR3 region of rearranged TCR beta genes was performed with a multiplex PCR assay on genomic DNA. The amplified TCR beta libraries were sequenced on the Illumina HiSeq System as 87-base-pair reads. The authors' pipeline ran thus. A later analysis tallied around 80 million unique TCR beta chains across the 600 to 700 repertoires, and approximately 12 million of those chains were shared by two or more donors. Raw reads were error-corrected and collapsed into unique sequences by a nearest-neighbor algorithm in which closely related sequences were merged to remove PCR and sequencing errors. Alignment of CDR3 sequences to IMGT reference sequences was used to assign V, D and J gene segments. For a sequence to be retained, a match of at least six nucleotides to both a V gene segment and a J gene segment was required. Rearrangements were called productive when the CDR3 lacked stop codons and stayed in frame with V and J; all others were non-productive. Following IMGT convention, CDR3 was defined as the stretch from the second conserved V-encoded cysteine up to the conserved J-encoded phenylalanine. The earlier analysis of roughly 590 of the donors excluded any sequence lacking an unambiguous match to a single V gene segment. In an earlier analysis of approximately 500 of the donors, a V segment was called functional when productive rearrangements were above 56.7%, and segregating when the standard deviation between donors exceeded 5%. To diagnose cytomegalovirus status from the catalog of TCR beta chain sequences, a statistical classification framework was built. In a later analysis, TCR nucleotide sequences were compared against IMGT/GENE-DB human TR gene sequences so that V and J genes could be assigned. In a later analysis, CDR3 sequences and most-parsimonious VDJ recombination scenarios were assigned using the TCRdist pipeline. A later analysis defined each TCR beta chain by its CDR3 amino acid sequence plus V-gene family, and excluded reads lacking a unique V-gene family. A later analysis removed nearly 600 highly shared, low-generation-probability nucleotide sequences to deal with suspected cross-contamination and a sequencing artifact. In a later analysis, a clonal expansion index for each public chain was calculated from normalized within-repertoire ranks of inferred template counts. In a later analysis, generation probabilities were computed using a VDJ recombination model fitted to out-of-frame rearrangements, and the results were checked against IGoR. In a later analysis, hypergeometric tests were used to score TCR-TCR, TCR-HLA and TCR-CMV co-occurrence, with a repertoire-size bias correction applied to TCR pairs. A later analysis estimated false discovery rates by permuting HLA or CMV assignments 20 times. In a later analysis, co-occurring TCRs were grouped with DBSCAN, and TCRdist sequence similarity was added when clustering was performed within HLA-allele-positive subsets. Co-occurrence clustering excluded repertoires with fewer than 30,000 or more than 120,000 public chains, plus five with anomalous nucleotide sharing. The source is immuneACCESS, and TCRdb retained only in-frame sequences with V and J called. Part of the clones is not carried over; for the studies checked, unresolved V genes explain less than half of this, and the remainder is unexplained. For V, J and clone size, that table is used; D and trimming come from the DNA. The sample table records approximately 120,000 clones. The ten largest clones add up to 2% of the sample.

The sequenced sample was PBMCs. The receptor's source is a woman aged 60 to 75 in good health and CMV-seronegative. Recombination joined TRBV5-1 with TRBJ2-1; the D region possibly corresponds to TRBD1 (6 bases align). The encoded CDR3 is CASSFAGTNNEQFF. The nucleotides read TGCGCCAGCAGCTTCGCCGGGACAAACAATGAGCAGTTCTTC. Joined to the reference TRBV5-1 and TRBJ2-1 proteins, this CDR3 gives the full variable domain: KAGVTQTPRYLIKTRGQQVTLSCSPISGHRSVSWYQQTPGQGLQFLFEYFSETQRNKGNFPGRFSGRQFSNSRSEMNVSTLELGDSALYLCASSFAGTNNEQFFGPGTRLTVL.